These 10 T cell receptor beta chains originate from one sample sequenced in a study of CD8 T cells in ankylosing spondylitis. Study conclusions and caveats: Characteristic, it appeared, of ankylosing spondylitis blood was a TCR beta motif of seven or eight highly homologous variants.

Their cognate antigens are unknown. TCRdb passed the 5' RACE reads through MiXCR, listing each CDR3 protein once. The table has about 750,000 distinct CDR3 sequences, 15% to 20% seen once. Source material: blood, either unsorted or a sorted T cell fraction (not recorded which). The source of these receptors is a male donor with ankylosing spondylitis.

This clonotype was picked up many times. The chain recombines TRBV28 with TRBJ1-1, with no clear D. CDR3 length: 14 amino acids. Germline CDR1 MDHEN, CDR2 SYDVKM. The V gene lost 2 bases and the J gene lost 0 bases, with 7 bases spanning the gap. DNA for the CDR3: TGTGCCAGCAGTTTAGCAAGCCTGAACACTGAAGCTTTCTTT. The encoded protein is CASSLASLNTEAFF.

A few counts support this clonotype. The chain combines TRBV5-6 with TRBJ2-1; D not resolved. The length of the CDR3 is 16 residues. With 4 bases removed from V and 5 bases from J, the gap between germline ends came to 19 bases. Germline V gives CDR1 SGHDT, CDR2 YYEEEE. The CDR3 region has the DNA TGTGCCAGCAGCCCCGGGTTAGGGTTCATGAACAATGAGCAGTTCTTC. Its protein is CASSPGLGFMNNEQFF.

This clonotype showed up just a few times. The chain combines TRBV7-2 with TRBJ2-3; no definite D call. Per the germline V gene, CDR1 is SGHTA and CDR2 is FQGNSA. The CDR3 is made up of 16 amino acids. V was pared by 1 base and J by 5 bases, with 16 bases between. The CDR3 DNA reads TGTGCCAGCAGCTTAGTTTTTAGTGCCGGCAGAGATACGCAGTATTTT. It yields the protein CASSLVFSAGRDTQYF.

The genes are TRBV15 and TRBJ2-6; 12 bases agree with TRBD2. CDR1 is LNHNV and CDR2 is YYDKDF in the germline V gene (reference sequence). CDR3 length equals 19 residues. J was trimmed by 0 bases and V by 0 bases; bases with no gene match: 3. The DNA of the CDR3 is TGTGCCACCAGCAGAGATGAGACTAGCGGGAGCTCTGGGGCCAACGTCCTGACTTTC. Protein product: CATSRDETSGSSGANVLTF.

This sequence joins TRBV7-2 and TRBJ2-1; the D is unclear. The V gene lost 5 bases and the J gene lost 9 bases, with 14 bases spanning the gap. This CDR3 region has 13 residues. Germline CDR1 SGHTA, CDR2 FQGNSA. CDR3 sequence reads: CASSQLTTSEQFF. CDR3 coding DNA: TGTGCCAGCAGCCAACTAACGACCAGTGAGCAGTTCTTC.

The V call is TRBV24-1, the J call TRBJ2-1; 7 bases line up with TRBD2. CDR1 is KGHDR and CDR2 is SFDVKD in the germline V gene. The J segment lost 9 bases and the V segment lost 2 bases, leaving 9 bases of the junction unmatched. The CDR3 consists of 15 residues. CDR3 sequence (DNA): TGTGCCACCAGTGATTATGAGGGAGGGTTTGGTGAGCAGTTCTTC. Its protein is CATSDYEGGFGEQFF.

The J gene is TRBJ2-3, the V gene TRBV5-1; the match to TRBD2 covers 12 bases. V dropped 1 base and J dropped 5; count of bases not matched to a gene: 17. The CDR3 is made up of 20 amino acids. In germline, CDR1 is SGHRS, CDR2 YFSETQ. For the CDR3, the DNA is TGCGCCAGCAGCTTGTCTCGACTAGCGGGAGATATAGTAGTGGGAGATACGCAGTATTTT. Residues: CASSLSRLAGDIVVGDTQYF.

The chain recombines TRBV4-3 with TRBJ2-7; 8 bases are a match to TRBD2. J was trimmed by 3 bases and V by 1 base; bases with no gene match: 2. The CDR3 covers 14 residues. The germline gives CDR1 LGHNA, CDR2 YSLEER. CDR3 sequence (DNA): TGCGCCAGCAGCCAAGCAGCGGGAGACTACGAGCAGTACTTC. It codes for CASSQAAGDYEQYF.

This clonotype was counted a few times. This sequence joins TRBV5-1 and TRBJ2-1; D call uncertain. Germline V gene lookup returns CDR1 SGHRS and CDR2 YFSETQ. The CDR3 consists of 13 residues. With 0 bases removed from V and 4 bases from J, the gap between germline ends came to 5 bases. As DNA, the CDR3 is TGCGCCAGCAGCTTGGTTAGATACAATGAGCAGTTCTTC. Encoded protein: CASSLVRYNEQFF.

The gene calls are TRBV11-2 and TRBJ1-1; no clear D gene. CDR1 is SGHAT, CDR2 FQNNGV, per germline. The CDR3 covers 14 residues. V was trimmed by 2 bases and J by 2 bases, leaving 9 bases between them. Written as DNA, the CDR3 is TGTGCCAGCAGCTTAATTTGGACCAACACTGAAGCTTTCTTT. Its protein product is CASSLIWTNTEAFF.